This TCR beta chain originates from a study of cytomegalovirus exposure and HLA in healthy donors. Study outcomes and limitations: Several of the most significant clusters were apparently associated with common viral pathogens in a later analysis. An analysis that was carried out later associated fewer than 20,000 TCR beta sequences with HLA alleles at 0.05 false discovery rate. Later analysis suggested most CMV-associated TCR beta chains were HLA-restricted.

The length of the CDR3 is 15 residues. From germline, CDR1 is MNHNY and CDR2 SVGAGI (reference sequence). The V end lost 2 bases, the J end lost 2 bases, and 12 bases lay between the germline ends. PCR amplification relied on 60 Vbeta primers (plus 13 Jbeta primers). TCRdb's copy holds only in-frame clones and misses some; the assay was immunoSEQ multiplex PCR. The sample shows about 150,000 clones, and under 2.5% sits with its ten largest clones. Regarding this clone: The antigen is undetermined.

The material sequenced was PBMCs. This clonotype was obtained from a man aged 30 to 45 in good health and CMV-seronegative. The chain has TRBV6-6 and TRBJ2-5, with unresolved D. The CDR3 sequence is CASSYSGFTQETQYF. CDR3 DNA: TGTGCCAGCAGTTACAGTGGCTTTACACAAGAGACCCAGTACTTC.